This T cell receptor (beta chain) originates from a study of early T cells in non-severe SARS-CoV-2 infection. This clonotype has ten or more counts. Individual cDNA molecules carried attached unique molecular identifiers. TCRdb re-analysed the 5' RACE reads in MiXCR, keeping a single row per CDR3 protein. This repertoire shows about 35,000 distinct CDR3 sequences, 3.5% to 5% found once; its top ten account for under 6%. Trimming pared 4 bases from V and 5 bases from J, leaving 18 bases between. Germline V CDR1 and CDR2: SEHNR, FQNEAQ (reference sequence). There are 15 residues in the CDR3. The clonotype was recovered from an adult who was a healthcare worker with PCR-confirmed SARS-CoV-2 infection or an uninfected control (not recorded which). J is TRBJ2-7 and V is TRBV7-9; possibly TRBD1 or TRBD2 for D (5 bases each). Sequencing input: whole blood. The CDR3 nucleotides are TGTGCCAGCAGCTCACTGGGACGGAAGTTGGACGAGCAGTACTTC. This codes for CASSSLGRKLDEQYF.